This T cell receptor beta chain was identified in a study of blood T cell repertoires in COVID-19 (dated by TCRdb to the early 2020s). Turning to the overall study: Samples covering the acute and convalescent phases of COVID-19 were provided by collaborators in the United States, Italy and Spain. A de-identified subject ID, COVID-19 status, age in years and sex were almost always included in the sample metadata. Samples came from the ongoing ImmuneRACE study (first 160 participants) plus 1,254 subjects from 6 global collaborators. The repertoires were made available in a free public database intended to serve as a resource for research on the immune response to SARS-CoV-2. The prospective study material was composed of cDNA or gDNA derived from T cells, B-cell-depleted T cells, or PBMCs. Deeply sampled blood TCRbeta repertoires from subjects exposed to, actively infected with, or recovered from COVID-19 were included in the dataset. Where HLA class I and class II types were available, the types were taken from metadata supplied by the sample provider, not from assay-based typing.

Details on this clone: There is no known antigen for this receptor. Base qualities are missing; no much larger clone stands one base away.

The immunoSEQ Assay, a bias-controlled multiplex PCR, was used to amplify TCRbeta CDR3 regions from genomic DNA. As for how the authors treated the data: Within the assay, amplification of reference gene primers was used to estimate how many nucleated cells each sample contained. To quantify the absolute abundance of each unique TCRbeta CDR3 rearrangement, sequence reads were collapsed and filtered. For each sample, productive Simpson clonality was calculated as the square root of Simpson's diversity index over productive rearrangements. The table was pulled from immuneACCESS by TCRdb, which kept in-frame rearrangements only. Such tables lose some clones; where checked, under half of the loss comes from unresolved V genes, and the rest has no known cause. V and J calls and clone size follow that table, whereas D and trimming were derived from the DNA. A total of 93,000 or so clones appear in this sample, 70% to 90% of them only once. Together, the top ten hold less than 4% of the sample.

Results the study describes overall, beyond this receptor: How much clinical and demographic metadata was included differed by source and by participant, and the metadata was provided uncurated.

Whole blood was collected in K2EDTA tubes by collaborating institutions according to the institutions' own protocols. Collaborator samples were shipped for TCRbeta analysis as frozen whole blood, isolated PBMCs, or DNA extracted from either sample type. CDR1 is given as MGHRA and CDR2 as YSYEKL, both from the germline V gene. Trimming accounts for 0 bases at V and 2 bases at J, while the number of junction bases matched to no gene is 7. The CDR3 starts with the cysteine, ends with the phenylalanine, and has 17 residues. Here the CDR3 DNA is all that survives: 51 bases in frame from base 1. The sequence derives from a human donor in a cohort sampled during active COVID-19. This chain is built from TRBV4-1 and TRBJ1-5; 7 central nucleotides agree with TRBD1. Sequencing used peripheral blood. The DNA sequence follows: TGCGCCAGCAGCCAAGAGGCGACAGGGTTTGGCAATCAGCCCCAGCATTTT. It translates as CASSQEATGFGNQPQHF.